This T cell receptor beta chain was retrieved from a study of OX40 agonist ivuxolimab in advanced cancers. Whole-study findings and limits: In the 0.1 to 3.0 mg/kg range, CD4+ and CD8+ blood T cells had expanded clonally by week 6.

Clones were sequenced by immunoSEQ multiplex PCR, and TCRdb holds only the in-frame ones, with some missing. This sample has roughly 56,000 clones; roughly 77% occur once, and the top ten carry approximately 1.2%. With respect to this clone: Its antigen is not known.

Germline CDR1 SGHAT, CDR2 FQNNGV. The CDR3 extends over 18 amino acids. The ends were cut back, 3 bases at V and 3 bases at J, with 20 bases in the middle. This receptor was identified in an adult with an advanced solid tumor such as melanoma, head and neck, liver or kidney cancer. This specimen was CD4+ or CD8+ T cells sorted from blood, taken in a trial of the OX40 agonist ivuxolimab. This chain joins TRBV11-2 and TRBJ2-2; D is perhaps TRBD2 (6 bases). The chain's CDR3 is CASSFLGTPTTYTGELFF. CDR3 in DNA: TGTGCCAGCAGCTTTTTGGGGACTCCCACAACCTACACCGGGGAGCTGTTTTTT.